One and the same sample provided the 22 T cell receptor beta chains below, sequenced in a study of T cells in localized non-small cell lung cancer. Repertoires were generated with immunoSEQ multiplex PCR, while TCRdb's copy carries only in-frame clones and drops some. The table has under 1,500 clones, roughly 36% seen once. Sequenced material: lung tumor tissue, taken before any cancer treatment. These TCRs come from a male donor at least 60 years old with stage II squamous cell lung carcinoma.

The chain links TRBV6-8 to TRBJ2-3; D is undetermined. The germline V gene has CDR1 MNHGY and CDR2 SAAAGT. Trimming removed 0 bases from V and 6 bases from J, with 13 bases in between. The CDR3 is 15 residues long. Here the CDR3 reads CASSYSTPVRDTQYF. The CDR3 nucleotides read TGTGCCAGCAGTTACTCGACACCGGTTAGGGATACGCAGTATTTT.

The chain couples TRBV6-8 to TRBJ2-7; 11 bases match TRBD2. Trimming cost V 6 bases and J 2 bases; bases outside gene matches: 6. The CDR3 has 15 residues. CDR1 MNHGY and CDR2 SAAAGT come from the germline V gene. The CDR3 loop is CASRAGTSGTYEQYF. DNA for the CDR3: TGTGCCAGCAGAGCAGGGACTAGCGGAACCTACGAGCAGTACTTC.

J is TRBJ1-2 and V is TRBV19; possible D gene TRBD1, 5 bases. Germline V gene sequence: CDR1 LNHDA, CDR2 SQIVND (reference sequence). The V end lost 11 bases, the J end lost 6 bases, and 16 bases lay between the germline ends. This CDR3 is built from 12 residues. CDR3 nucleotide sequence: TGTGCCGGAGGTGACTTGGGGGATGGCTACACCTTC. This codes for CAGGDLGDGYTF.

This clone came up once. The chain has TRBV29-1 and TRBJ2-5; 9 nucleotides match TRBD1. The V and J ends lost 7 bases and 5 bases, in that order; junction bases with no gene match: 14. The CDR3 contains 15 residues. The V gene's germline CDR1 is SQVTM and CDR2 ANQGSEA. The CDR3, as DNA: TGCAGCGGATCCTCGGGACAGGGCATAGGGGAGACCCAGTACTTC. It codes for CSGSSGQGIGETQYF. Looking up the rest from reference TRBV29-1 and TRBJ2-5 gives the full variable domain: SAVISQKPSRDICQRGTSLTIQCQVDSQVTMMFWYRQQPGQSLTLIATANQGSEATYESGFVIDKFPISRPNLTFSTLTVSNMSPEDSSIYLCSGSSGQGIGETQYFGPGTRLLVL.

The rearrangement joins TRBV2 to TRBJ1-3, with D unclear. V lost 5 bases, J lost 7 bases, and 9 bases lay in between. From germline, CDR1 is SNHLY and CDR2 FYNNEI. The CDR3 consists of 12 residues. CDR3 amino acids: CASSPTGNTIYF. Here the CDR3 DNA reads TGTGCCAGCAGTCCGACGGGGAACACCATATATTTT.

V usage is TRBV19 and J usage is TRBJ1-4; TRBD1 matches 7 bases. CDR1 LNHDA and CDR2 SQIVND come from the germline V gene (reference sequence). This CDR3 region has 13 residues. V lost 9 bases, J lost 8 bases, and 9 bases stayed unmatched. This chain's CDR3 is CASARDSGEKLFF. CDR3 DNA sequence: TGTGCCAGCGCCCGGGACAGCGGGGAAAAACTGTTTTTT.

By share of the sample, this clone is large. The CDR3 region has the DNA TGTGCCAGCAGTGGGGATCCGGGACAGGTACATGGCTACACCTTC. Translating it yields CASSGDPGQVHGYTF. The chain links TRBV6-8 to TRBJ1-2, with 8 nucleotides matching TRBD1. J gave up 6 bases and V 5 bases, and 11 bases lay outside the gene matches. The CDR3 is made up of 15 amino acids. Germline loops: CDR1 MNHGY, CDR2 SAAAGT.

This clone was observed a handful of times. The rearrangement joins TRBV29-1 to TRBJ1-3; D perhaps matches TRBD1 (5 bases). The CDR3 extends over 12 amino acids. CDR1 and CDR2 from the germline V gene are SQVTM and ANQGSEA. V was clipped by 4 bases and J by 4 bases, with 8 bases between them. Here the CDR3 DNA reads TGCAGCGTTGGGGGGGTGGGAAACACCATATATTTT. Encoded protein: CSVGGVGNTIYF.

The chain is built from TRBV19 and TRBJ1-1; possibly TRBD1 for D (6 bases). This CDR3 contains 14 residues. V dropped 5 bases and J dropped 1 base, with 11 bases sitting between them. Germline V gene lookup returns CDR1 LNHDA and CDR2 SQIVND (reference sequence). This CDR3 reads CASSLSDRNTEAFF. CDR3 sequence (DNA): TGTGCCAGTAGTCTCTCGGACAGGAACACTGAAGCTTTCTTT.

This chain uses TRBV18 with TRBJ2-7; the D gene is possibly TRBD1 (5 bases). The V end lost 5 bases, the J end lost 4 bases, and 12 bases lay between the germline ends. CDR3 length: 13 amino acids. CDR1 KGHSH and CDR2 LQKENI come from the germline V gene. CDR3 amino acids: CASSTRQSYEQYF. CDR3 nucleotides: TGTGCCAGCTCAACACGACAGTCTTACGAGCAGTACTTC.

This clone was counted only a few times. A base was left unread or ambiguous, and X is written for its residue. This sequence joins TRBV10-2 and TRBJ1-1; a weak D match, TRBD1 (5 bases). V shed 7 bases and J shed 1 base, with 13 bases lying between them. CDR1 is WSHSY and CDR2 is SAAADI in the germline V gene. The CDR3 runs to 14 residues. CDR3 in DNA: TGCGCCAGCARAAACGGGACGGCGAACACTGAAGCTTTCTTT. This encodes CASXNGTANTEAFF.

This clone is medium-sized (0.01 to 0.1%) in the sample. The same CDR3 also results from other DNA sequences found in this sample. The chain carries TRBV11-3 and TRBJ2-3; 10 bases are shared with TRBD2. The junction had 4 bases not matched to a gene; V was cut back by 1 base and J by 0 bases. Germline values: CDR1 SGHNT, CDR2 YENEEA. The CDR3 sequence is 17 residues long. The CDR3 protein is CASSLGLAGVSTDTQYF. The CDR3 DNA reads TGTGCCAGCAGCTTAGGCCTAGCGGGGGTTAGCACAGATACGCAGTATTTT.

Only a few counts were recorded for this clone. The rearrangement joins TRBV2 to TRBJ2-5; D possibly corresponds to TRBD2 (6 bases). The germline V gene has CDR1 SNHLY and CDR2 FYNNEI. Trimming shortened V by 6 bases and J by 5 bases, and 16 bases separated the two germline ends. The CDR3 length is 14 residues. CDR3 protein: CASRAMDGSETQYF. CDR3 coding DNA: TGTGCCAGCAGAGCGATGGACGGGAGTGAGACCCAGTACTTC. Full variable domain (rest looked up from reference TRBV2 and TRBJ2-5): EPEVTQTPSHQVTQMGQEVILRCVPISNHLYFYWYRQILGQKVEFLVSFYNNEISEKSEIFDDQFSVERPDGSNFTLKIRSTKLEDSAMYFCASRAMDGSETQYFGPGTRLLVL.

The sample holds a few counts of this clone. The V gene is TRBV30, the J gene TRBJ1-5; tentatively, D is TRBD1 (5 bases). CDR3 length: 13 residues. Germline CDR1 and CDR2: GTSNPN and SVGIG (reference sequence). V was shortened by 2 bases and J by 6 bases, with 11 bases between the two germline ends. As DNA, the CDR3 is TGTGCCTGGAGTTGGGGGAGGGCTCAGCCCCAGCATTTT. Translated: CAWSWGRAQPQHF.

This chain joins TRBV11-3 and TRBJ1-1; D ambiguous. The CDR3 runs 15 residues. V was clipped by 1 base and J by 4 bases, with 13 bases between them. Per germline, CDR1 SGHNT and CDR2 YENEEA. CDR3 sequence reads: CASSLGGGGSTEAFF. The CDR3 DNA follows: TGTGCCAGCAGCTTAGGGGGAGGCGGAAGCACTGAAGCTTTCTTT. Full variable domain (remainder filled in from reference TRBV11-3 and TRBJ1-1): EAGVVQSPRYKIIEKKQPVAFWCNPISGHNTLYWYLQNLGQGPELLIRYENEEAVDDSQLPKDRFSAERLKGVDSTLKIQPAELGDSAVYLCASSLGGGGSTEAFFGQGTRLTVV.

This clone is medium-sized (0.01 to 0.1%) by share. The rearrangement links TRBV11-3 to TRBJ2-7; 13 bases are shared with TRBD2. V lost 5 bases and J lost 7; bases outside the gene matches: 5. From germline, CDR1 is SGHNT and CDR2 YENEEA. The CDR3 spans 14 residues. The CDR3 region is CASSMGLAGSEQYF. CDR3 coding DNA: TGTGCCAGCAGCATGGGACTAGCGGGAAGTGAGCAGTACTTC.

This chain connects TRBV29-1 to TRBJ1-2, with D possibly TRBD1 on 6 matching bases. There are 14 residues in the CDR3. Per germline, CDR1 SQVTM and CDR2 ANQGSEA. V was cut by 5 bases and J by 4 bases, with 17 bases left in between. The CDR3 bases are TGCAGCGTTACAGGGAGTCAAGGGACCTATGGCTACACCTTC. This sequence encodes CSVTGSQGTYGYTF.

The V gene is TRBV30, the J gene TRBJ1-6, with a possible D match to TRBD1 (5 bases). The CDR3 totals 13 residues. Germline V lookup: CDR1 GTSNPN, CDR2 SVGIG (reference sequence). Trimming shortened V by 4 bases and J by 10 bases, and 14 bases separated the two germline ends. Written as DNA, the CDR3 is TGTGCCTGGACTCTCTCCGGGGCCTCACCCCTCCACTTT. It yields the protein CAWTLSGASPLHF.

This rearrangement joins TRBV5-1 to TRBJ2-1, with 7 bases identical to TRBD1. Losses at the gene ends were 3 bases for V and 8 bases for J; bases not matched to a gene: 11. Germline V gene lookup returns CDR1 SGHRS and CDR2 YFSETQ. This CDR3 spans 15 amino acids. The CDR3 DNA reads as TGCGCCAGCAGCTGGGGACAGCCGGGTCGTGATGAGCAGTTCTTC. It translates to CASSWGQPGRDEQFF.

The chain recombines TRBV6-8 with TRBJ2-7; TRBD2 matches 11 bases. V lost 5 bases to trimming and J lost 3 bases; unmatched junction nucleotides: 6. The CDR3 runs to 15 residues. CDR1 and CDR2 (germline): MNHGY, SAAAGT. Here the CDR3 DNA reads TGTGCCAGCAGTCGACTAGCGGGGCCTAACTACGAGCAGTACTTC. Protein sequence: CASSRLAGPNYEQYF.

V gene TRBV30 combines with J gene TRBJ2-5; 9 bases align to TRBD1. Looked up from germline, CDR1 is GTSNPN and CDR2 is SVGIG (reference sequence). V lost 2 bases to trimming and J lost 4 bases; unmatched junction nucleotides: 8. There are 15 residues in the CDR3. CDR3 DNA sequence: TGTGCCTGGAGTCCCGAGGGACAGGGTTTAGAGACCCAGTACTTC. This translates into CAWSPEGQGLETQYF.

This rearrangement joins TRBV15 to TRBJ2-6, with unresolved D. Trimming shortened V by 0 bases and J by 4 bases, and 7 bases separated the two germline ends. The CDR3 spans 15 residues. Looked up from germline, CDR1 is LNHNV and CDR2 is YYDKDF (reference sequence). The CDR3 reads CATSRDSDGANVLTF. Written as DNA, the CDR3 is TGTGCCACCAGCAGAGACAGTGACGGGGCCAACGTCCTGACTTTC.